These 9 T cell receptor beta chains were sequenced from one sample in a study of Tregs in tolerant kidney transplant recipients. Only in-frame clones appear in the TCRdb table, and some are missing; sequencing was by immunoSEQ multiplex PCR. Found here are fewer than 100,000 clones, more than 85% of them singletons; the top ten hold approximately 0.48%. The sequenced sample was CD4+ T cells from blood, obtained before the transplant. The receptors shown here come from a human donor who received a combined kidney and bone marrow transplant.

About this clone: Additional DNA sequences in this sample encode the identical CDR3. The chain is built from TRBV19 and TRBJ1-6, with D unresolved. The CDR3 covers 14 residues. Trimming left V 6 bases short and J 0 bases short, with 6 bases between. CDR1 is LNHDA and CDR2 is SQIVND in the germline V gene (reference sequence). The CDR3 nucleotides read TGTGCCAGTAGACAGAGCTCCTATAATTCACCCCTCCACTTT. This translates into CASRQSSYNSPLHF.

CDR3 bases: TGCGCCAGCAGCGGGGGACAGGGGGATACGCAGTATTTT. As protein: CASSGGQGDTQYF. The gene calls are TRBV5-1 and TRBJ2-3; 10 nucleotides line up with TRBD1. The CDR3 length is 13 residues. CDR1 and CDR2 (germline): SGHRS, YFSETQ. Trimming removed 4 bases from V and 6 bases from J; junction bases left unmatched: 2.

This chain links TRBV19 with TRBJ2-5; tentative D call: TRBD1 (6 bases). V was shortened by 3 bases and J by 0 bases, with 20 bases between the two germline ends. Germline CDR1 and CDR2: LNHDA and SQIVND (reference sequence). This CDR3 is built from 18 residues. CDR3 protein: CASSILLAGAMYQETQYF. The CDR3 DNA reads TGTGCCAGTAGTATTCTCTTAGCAGGGGCGATGTACCAAGAGACCCAGTACTTC.

This clone was detected only once. The chain uses TRBV7-3 and TRBJ1-6, with D possibly matching TRBD1 (5 bases). CDR1 is SGHTA, CDR2 FQGTGA, per germline. Trimming cost V 2 bases and J 9 bases, with 17 bases left between them. CDR3 length: 16 amino acids. The CDR3 DNA sequence: TGTGCCAGCAGCTTATCTGGCCACCGGGGGGTTTCACCCCTCCACTTT. It specifies CASSLSGHRGVSPLHF.

The chain links TRBV15 to TRBJ2-1, with a tentative D call TRBD1 (5 bases). The CDR3 has 21 residues. The V end lost 6 bases, the J end lost 4 bases, and 34 bases lay between the germline ends. Germline CDR1 reads LNHNV; CDR2 reads YYDKDF (reference sequence). The CDR3: CATSGLGTYKPAGSPYNEQFF. Written as DNA, the CDR3 is TGTGCCACCAGTGGGCTTGGCACCTACAAGCCTGCAGGGTCCCCTTACAATGAGCAGTTCTTC.

This chain links TRBV7-2 with TRBJ2-7; a possible D gene is TRBD1 (5 bases). V lost 1 base to trimming and J lost 2 bases, with 9 bases between them. The CDR3 sequence is 14 residues long. CDR1 SGHTA and CDR2 FQGNSA come from the germline V gene. The CDR3 spells CASSLGQGTYEQYF. CDR3 DNA sequence: TGTGCCAGCAGCTTAGGTCAGGGTACCTACGAGCAGTACTTC.

This chain joins TRBV5-4 and TRBJ1-6; D is possibly TRBD1 (5 bases). With 4 bases removed from V and 0 bases from J, the gap between germline ends came to 11 bases. The CDR3 is 16 residues long. Germline CDR1 reads SGHNT; CDR2 reads YYREEE (reference sequence). CDR3 residues: CASSKRQSSYNSPLHF. The CDR3 DNA reads as TGTGCCAGCAGCAAGCGACAGAGCTCCTATAATTCACCCCTCCACTTT.

This rearrangement joins TRBV4-2 to TRBJ2-6, with D hard to call. Germline CDR1 is LGHNA and CDR2 is YNFKEQ. The CDR3 sequence is 16 residues long. Trimming pared 1 base from V and 4 bases from J, leaving 11 bases between. The DNA for the CDR3 is TGTGCCAGCAGCCAAGTCTCCGCGGCCGGGGCCAACGTCCTGACTTTC. Amino acids: CASSQVSAAGANVLTF.

The rearrangement uses TRBV29-1 and TRBJ2-7, with 7 nucleotides matching TRBD1. With V trimmed by 7 bases and J by 3 bases, 9 bases remained unmatched. Per germline, CDR1 SQVTM and CDR2 ANQGSEA. The CDR3 contains 13 residues. This chain's CDR3 is CSARGGSRYEQYF. CDR3 in DNA: TGCAGCGCTAGAGGGGGCAGCCGCTACGAGCAGTACTTC.